The 8 T cell receptor beta chains below were found in one sample sequenced in a study of human T cells and chemical hapten exposure. Time point: patch test 2, 6 weeks after DPC sensitization. Indicated treatment: therapeutic diphenylcyclopropenone sensitization with weekly scalp DPC. TCRdb called the RACE reads again in MiXCR, with one record for every CDR3 protein. This table holds 110,000 or so distinct CDR3 sequences, 9.2% found once. Source: whole blood, taken in connection with sensitization to the hapten diphenylcyclopropenone (DPC). The receptors were sampled from a woman aged 40 to 49 with alopecia areata. Some clones in this sample may be carry-over from other donors' samples.

This clonotype was counted a few times. The V and J genes are TRBV5-5 and TRBJ1-1; no clear D. Deletions cut 4 bases from V and 11 bases from J, with 15 bases between. Looked up from germline, CDR1 is SGHKS and CDR2 is YYEKEE (reference sequence). The CDR3 contains 12 residues. This chain's CDR3 is CASSPVGPPAFF. CDR3 DNA sequence: TGTGCCAGCAGCCCGGTAGGACCTCCGGCTTTCTTT.

This clonotype was counted at least ten times. The chain uses TRBV6-6 and TRBJ1-6, with D maybe TRBD1 (5 bases). This CDR3 spans 17 amino acids. Germline V gene sequence: CDR1 MNHNY, CDR2 SVGAGI (reference sequence). The V end was cut by 3 bases, the J end by 0 bases, with 12 bases between. CDR3 region: CASSYSGGSSYNSPLHF. DNA of the CDR3: TGTGCCAGCAGTTATTCTGGGGGAAGCTCCTATAATTCACCCCTCCACTTT.

This clonotype appeared many times. The rearrangement joins TRBV7-9 to TRBJ2-1; 13 bases fit TRBD2. The CDR3 totals 16 residues. Trimming at V came to 5 bases and at J to 2 bases, leaving 3 bases not matched to a gene. From germline, CDR1 is SEHNR and CDR2 FQNEAQ (reference sequence). The CDR3 loop is CASSTGTSGTYNEQFF. CDR3 sequence (DNA): TGTGCCAGCAGCACGGGGACTAGCGGGACCTACAATGAGCAGTTCTTC. The whole variable domain, remainder taken from reference TRBV7-9 and TRBJ2-1, is DTGVSQNPRHKITKRGQNVTFRCDPISEHNRLYWYRQTLGQGPEFLTYFQNEAQLEKSRLLSDRFSAERPKGSFSTLEIQRTEQGDSAMYLCASSTGTSGTYNEQFFGPGTRLTVL.

In its sample, this clonotype was seen many times. The chain carries TRBV7-2 and TRBJ2-3, with D perhaps given as TRBD1 or TRBD2 (6 bases each). Germline V gene sequence: CDR1 SGHTA, CDR2 FQGNSA. The CDR3 covers 16 residues. Trimming stripped 0 bases from V and 3 bases from J, with 13 bases between. The DNA for the CDR3 is TGTGCCAGCAGCTTAGCGCTGGGGGGCGGGACAGATACGCAGTATTTT. Its translation: CASSLALGGGTDTQYF.

In this sample, this clonotype turned up a few times. J is TRBJ1-2 and V is TRBV3-1; TRBD1 matches 8 bases. This CDR3 is 19 amino acids long. The V segment lost 0 bases and the J segment 2 bases; nucleotides outside the gene matches: 14. Germline V gives CDR1 LGHDT, CDR2 YNNKEL (reference sequence). For the CDR3, the DNA is TGTGCCAGCAGCCAAGACAAGATCCCAGGGGGCGGATGGAACTATGGCTACACCTTC. Amino acids: CASSQDKIPGGGWNYGYTF.

This clonotype appeared many times. The chain employs TRBV7-9 and TRBJ1-1, with TRBD1 identical over 7 bases. The germline gives CDR1 SEHNR, CDR2 FQNEAQ (reference sequence). The CDR3 runs to 14 residues. Trimming removed 5 bases from V and 7 bases from J; junction bases left unmatched: 10. The CDR3, as DNA: TGTGCCAGCAGCCTTTCGGCAGGGGGTCTTGAAGCTTTCTTT. It specifies CASSLSAGGLEAFF.

This clonotype was seen a few times. The CDR3 reads CASSYIQGAGYEQYF. In nucleotides, the CDR3 is TGCGCCAGCAGCTACATACAGGGGGCCGGTTACGAGCAGTACTTC. This chain joins TRBV5-1 and TRBJ2-7; 9 bases line up with TRBD1. J gave up 4 bases and V 3 bases, and 8 bases lay outside the gene matches. Germline V lookup: CDR1 SGHRS, CDR2 YFSETQ. The CDR3 sequence is 15 residues long.

The chain joins TRBV6-6 to TRBJ1-3; D ambiguous. From germline, CDR1 is MNHNY and CDR2 SVGAGI (reference sequence). The CDR3 extends over 16 amino acids. Trimming stripped 2 bases from V and 2 bases from J, with 13 bases between. CDR3: CASSYTQNTAGNTIYF. CDR3 coding DNA: TGTGCCAGCAGTTACACACAGAATACGGCTGGAAACACCATATATTTT.